Sequencing of this T cell receptor beta chain was carried out in a study of post-analysis software for immune sequencing data. General study findings and limits: Comparison of patients with controls showed five TRBV segments more frequent in patients, TRBV5-6, TRBV5-1 and TRBV20-1 among them.

This CDR3 spans 14 amino acids. The V end lost 6 bases, the J end lost 2 bases, and 16 bases lay between the germline ends. Germline CDR1 SQVTM, CDR2 ANQGSEA. The library was made from cDNA and included unique molecular identifiers. TCRdb processed the PCR reads anew with MiXCR; each CDR3 protein has one entry. The sample lists approximately 660,000 distinct CDR3 sequences; approximately 59% were seen once. On this clonotype itself: Its cognate antigen is unknown.

The sequence was obtained from a girl aged 2 to 10 with multiple sclerosis. Sequencing used blood. The chain couples TRBV29-1 to TRBJ1-1; D is ambiguous. CDR3 in amino acids: CSVTPQSINTEAFF. In DNA form, the CDR3 reads TGCAGCGTGACGCCGCAATCAATAAACACTGAAGCTTTCTTT.